Described below is a single T cell receptor beta chain sequence and its context. Antigen specificity is unknown. This specimen belongs to a study of persistence of HIV-infected CD4 T cells. Notes on the study in general: Within sorted populations, more oligoclonal TCRs accompanied more oligoclonal proviruses.

The V and J ends lost 5 bases and 5 bases respectively, with 10 bases between them. Germline assignment: CDR1 LNHDA and CDR2 SQIVND (reference sequence). The CDR3 is 13 residues long. Cells were stimulated with overlapping HIV-1 Gag 15-mer peptides. CD40L-negative CD69-negative CD45RO-high memory CD4+ T cells were sorted as populations depleted of antigen-responding cells. The immunoSEQ assay was version 4, run in survey mode. Generated by immunoSEQ multiplex PCR, the TCRdb table keeps only in-frame clones and is missing some. The sample holds around 60,000 clones, more than 70% seen once. The chain employs TRBV19 and TRBJ1-5; D call uncertain. The sample here was CD4+ T cells sorted from PBMCs after roughly 18-hour stimulation, taken from a patient who received antiretroviral therapy. This receptor was obtained from an adult man with HIV who was CMV-seropositive. The CDR3 sequence is CASSLMIDQPQHF. As DNA, the CDR3 is TGTGCCAGTAGTTTGATGATCGATCAGCCCCAGCATTTT.